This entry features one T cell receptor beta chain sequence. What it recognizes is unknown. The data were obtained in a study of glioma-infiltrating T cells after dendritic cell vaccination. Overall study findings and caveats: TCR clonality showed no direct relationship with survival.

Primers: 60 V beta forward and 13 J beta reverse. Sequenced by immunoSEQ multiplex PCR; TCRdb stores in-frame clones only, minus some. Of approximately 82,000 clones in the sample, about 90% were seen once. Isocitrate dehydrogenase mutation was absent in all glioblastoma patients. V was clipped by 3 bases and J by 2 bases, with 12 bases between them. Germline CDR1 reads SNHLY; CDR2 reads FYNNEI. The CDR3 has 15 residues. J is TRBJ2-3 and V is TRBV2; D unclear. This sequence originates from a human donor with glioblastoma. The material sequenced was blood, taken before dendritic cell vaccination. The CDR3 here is CASSERPDPTDTQYF. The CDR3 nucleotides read TGTGCCAGCAGTGAGCGGCCGGATCCCACAGATACGCAGTATTTT.